This T cell receptor (beta chain) was documented in a study of blood T cell repertoires in COVID-19. Turning to the study itself: The samples span acute and convalescent COVID-19 from the United States, Italy and Spain.

The table came from immunoSEQ multiplex PCR; TCRdb's copy has only in-frame clones and leaves some out. The sample lists about 200,000 clones, 70% to 90% seen once, with 3.8% in the top ten. The sequence came from a woman between 40 and 50 years old with acute COVID-19. Sequenced: PBMCs or T cells enriched from blood (not recorded which).

The CDR3 sequence: CATSRGAAYEQYF. CDR3 nucleotides: TGTGCCACCAGCAGAGGCGCTGCGTACGAGCAGTACTTC. This chain links TRBV15 with TRBJ2-7; D uncertain. Germline CDR1 and CDR2: LNHNV and YYDKDF (reference sequence). This CDR3 has 13 amino acids. Trimming removed 1 base from V and 4 bases from J, with 8 bases in between.